The table lists the clone carrying this T cell receptor beta chain with a few counts. V lost 5 bases and J 3 bases, leaving 15 bases between the germline ends. The CDR3 length is 14 residues. Germline CDR1 reads SGHRS; CDR2 reads YFSETQ. This sample is drawn from a study of T-cell reconstitution after alpha-beta-depleted transplantation in children. Unique molecular identifiers were built into the TCRbeta library. TCRdb ran MiXCR on the PCR reads and lists one entry per CDR3 protein. The sample consists of 200,000 to 250,000 distinct CDR3 sequences, more than 20% of them appearing once. The sample here was PBMCs, mostly from graft donor cells, taken 360 days after TCRalphabeta/CD19-depleted stem cell transplant. V and J are TRBV5-1 and TRBJ2-7; D perhaps matches TRBD1 (5 bases). This receptor was obtained from a female patient aged 2-9 years who had a stem cell transplant for congenital amegakaryocytic thrombocytopenia, so the T cells may come from the graft donor. The CDR3 DNA reads as TGCGCCAGCAGATCCGGACAAACTATCTACGAGCAGTACTTC. Translation: CASRSGQTIYEQYF.